The text below deals with one TCR beta chain. No antigen is known for it. V was shortened by 2 bases and J by 4 bases, with 8 bases between the two germline ends. Germline values: CDR1 MNHEY, CDR2 SMNVEV (reference sequence). The CDR3 consists of 14 residues. The data stem from a study of shared clonotypes between healthy human individuals. Whole-study results and caveats: For naive CD4 cells, roughly 4.8% of clonotypes were shared across a handful of donors. Clonotype sharing levels among donors were expected to vary with sequencing depth.

TCRdb's table, derived via immunoSEQ multiplex PCR, lists solely in-frame clones and lacks some. The sample contains a few million clones, more than 80% of which appear only once. Input material: naive CD4+ T cells sorted from blood. Subset: CD45RA+ positively selected. The TCR was taken from a man aged 18 to 29 in good health. The chain combines TRBV27 with TRBJ1-4; tentatively, D is TRBD1 (5 bases). The CDR3 here is CASSLPGLNEKLFF. Here the CDR3 DNA reads TGTGCCAGCAGTTTACCAGGGCTTAATGAAAAACTGTTTTTT. Together with reference TRBV27 and TRBJ1-4, the CDR3 gives the full variable domain: EAQVTQNPRYLITVTGKKLTVTCSQNMNHEYMSWYRQDPGLGLRQIYYSMNVEVTDKGDVPEGYKVSRKEKRNFPLILESPSPNQTSLYFCASSLPGLNEKLFFGSGTQLSVL.